A selection of T cell receptor beta chains follows, all from one sample in a study of cytomegalovirus exposure and HLA in healthy donors. The assay was immunoSEQ multiplex PCR, and TCRdb's table has in-frame clones only and misses some. The profile shows about 93,000 clones, around 84% of them singletons. The source material was PBMCs. All receptors derive from a woman in her thirties or forties in good health and CMV-seronegative. The CDR3 runs from the conserved cysteine through the conserved F or W. Fields, in order: V gene, J gene, clone size, D gene, CDR3 DNA, CDR3 protein. A D gene is named only where the DNA matches it firmly. Rows give clone size only sometimes, using once, few, many, or a class for an expanded clone.

>TRBV29-1|TRBJ2-7|.|.
TGCAGCGTTGTTAGTCTAGCTAGGGCCGAGCAGTACTTC
CSVVSLARAEQYF
>TRBV28|TRBJ1-5|.|TRBD1
TGTGCCAGCAGCATTCGTCCGGACAGGGGTCCCCAGCATTTT
CASSIRPDRGPQHF
>TRBV7-6|TRBJ1-2|few|TRBD1
TGTGCCAGCAGCATCGGGACAGGGAACTATGGCTACACCTTC
CASSIGTGNYGYTF
>TRBV9|TRBJ2-5|.|.
TGTGCCAGCTCTAGGAGCGGAATGCAGACCCAGTACTTC
CASSRSGMQTQYF
>TRBV28|TRBJ1-4|.|.
TGTGCCAGCATTCCAGGTGGGGGGGCTGCAACTAATGAAAAACTGTTTTTT
CASIPGGGAATNEKLFF
>TRBV6-6|TRBJ1-3|.|TRBD1
TGTGCCAGCACCCGGACAGGGGGAAACACCATATATTTT
CASTRTGGNTIYF
>TRBV4-2|TRBJ2-1|.|TRBD2
TGTGCCAGCAGCCGGTCCCCACCGGGACTAGCGGGACATGAGCAGTTCTTC
CASSRSPPGLAGHEQFF
>TRBV6-6|TRBJ2-6|few|.
TGTGCCAGCAGCCTCTCTGGGGCCAACGTCCTGACTTTC
CASSLSGANVLTF
>TRBV4-2|TRBJ2-5|.|TRBD1
TGTGCCAGCAGGGGGACAGGGGGCGATGAGACCCAGTACTTC
CASRGTGGDETQYF
>TRBV21-1|TRBJ1-5|.|.
TGTGCCAGCCACTCGACAGAAAATAGCAATCAGCCCCAGCATTTT
CASHSTENSNQPQHF
>TRBV7-9|TRBJ2-3|few|.
TGTGCCAGCAGCACCGCATCAGAAGTCTCAGATACGCAGTATTTT
CASSTASEVSDTQYF